Following are 6 T cell receptor beta chains from one sample sequenced in a study of PD-1 blockade in mismatch repair-deficient tumors. The data were produced by immunoSEQ multiplex PCR, yet TCRdb's version contains in-frame clones alone and is incomplete. In the table there are approximately 9,400 clones, about 85% of which are singletons. The sequenced sample was PBMCs, obtained approximately 48 weeks after starting pembrolizumab. Source of these receptors: an adult with mismatch repair-deficient cancer.

The chain is built from TRBV5-1 and TRBJ2-1, with D possibly TRBD2 on 6 matching bases. The CDR3 length is 14 residues. The V gene's germline CDR1 is SGHRS and CDR2 YFSETQ. The V end lost 4 bases, the J end lost 6 bases, and 14 bases lay between the germline ends. CDR3 sequence reads: CASSVRDLVNEQFF. CDR3 bases: TGCGCCAGCAGCGTCCGGGACTTAGTCAATGAGCAGTTCTTC. Combining the CDR3 with reference TRBV5-1 and TRBJ2-1 gives the whole variable domain KAGVTQTPRYLIKTRGQQVTLSCSPISGHRSVSWYQQTPGQGLQFLFEYFSETQRNKGNFPGRFSGRQFSNSRSEMNVSTLELGDSALYLCASSVRDLVNEQFFGPGTRLTVL.

V usage is TRBV7-7 and J usage is TRBJ2-5; 11 nucleotides line up with TRBD2. The CDR3 has 19 amino acids. Germline V gives CDR1 SSHAT, CDR2 FNYEAQ (reference sequence). After removal of 5 bases from V and 5 bases from J, the junction contained 19 bases not matched to a gene. CDR3 nucleotides: TGTGCCAGCAGCCTCTTAATTAGCGGGAGGGTTCTCTCCGGGGAGACCCAGTACTTC. It yields the protein CASSLLISGRVLSGETQYF.

This chain links TRBV11-3 with TRBJ2-7, with 8 bases that match TRBD2. Germline CDR1 SGHNT, CDR2 YENEEA. J gave up 10 bases and V 3 bases, and 14 bases lay outside the gene matches. The CDR3 spans 15 residues. This CDR3 reads CASSFSRAAGEDQYF. CDR3 nucleotides: TGTGCCAGCAGCTTCTCGCGGGCAGCGGGAGAAGACCAGTACTTC.

V usage is TRBV6-1 and J usage is TRBJ1-1, with TRBD1 as a possible D gene (6 bases). Trimming left V 5 bases short and J 3 bases short, with 13 bases between. This CDR3 spans 14 amino acids. CDR1 and CDR2 from the germline V gene are MNHNS and SASEGT. The CDR3 nucleotides read TGTGCCAGCAGTATCGGACAGTTACACACTGAAGCTTTCTTT. Translating it yields CASSIGQLHTEAFF.

This clone was picked up a small number of times. The chain has TRBV11-3 and TRBJ2-7; 7 bases match TRBD1. The V and J ends lost 4 bases and 1 base, in that order; junction bases with no gene match: 1. Per germline, CDR1 SGHNT and CDR2 YENEEA. This CDR3 is 13 amino acids long. The CDR3 here is CASSSQGSYEQYF. The CDR3 DNA is TGTGCCAGCAGCTCACAGGGGTCCTACGAGCAGTACTTC. The whole variable domain, remainder taken from reference TRBV11-3 and TRBJ2-7, is EAGVVQSPRYKIIEKKQPVAFWCNPISGHNTLYWYLQNLGQGPELLIRYENEEAVDDSQLPKDRFSAERLKGVDSTLKIQPAELGDSAVYLCASSSQGSYEQYFGPGTRLTVT.

This chain joins TRBV28 and TRBJ2-7, with a tentative D call TRBD1 (5 bases). This CDR3 region has 15 residues. V was clipped by 6 bases and J by 0 bases, with 15 bases between them. Germline V gives CDR1 MDHEN, CDR2 SYDVKM. The CDR3 DNA follows: TGTGCCAGCAGCTCAGCCCAGGGTACCTCCTACGAGCAGTACTTC. This translates into CASSSAQGTSYEQYF.